The 13 T cell receptor beta chains below all came from one sample that was sequenced in a study of blood T cell repertoires in COVID-19. Repertoires were generated with immunoSEQ multiplex PCR, while TCRdb's copy carries only in-frame clones and drops some. The sample records 200,000 to 250,000 clones, 83% being singletons. The sequencing input was PBMCs or T cells enriched from blood (not recorded which). Receptors were obtained from a woman aged 45-59 years who had been exposed to COVID-19.

The rearrangement joins TRBV7-6 to TRBJ2-3; maybe TRBD1 (6 bases). The germline gives CDR1 SGHVS, CDR2 FNYEAQ. Deletions cut 2 bases from V and 0 bases from J, with 9 bases between. This CDR3 contains 15 residues. This CDR3 reads CASSLTGHSTDTQYF. CDR3 DNA sequence: TGTGCCAGCAGCTTAACGGGACATAGCACAGATACGCAGTATTTT.

The J gene is TRBJ2-1, the V gene TRBV5-1; 11 nucleotides line up with TRBD2. The CDR3 is 16 residues long. CDR1 is SGHRS, CDR2 YFSETQ, per germline. V trimming: 5 bases; J trimming: 3 bases; junction bases outside the gene matches: 7. CDR3 loop: CASRPLAGGNYNEQFF. As DNA, the CDR3 is TGCGCCAGCAGGCCCCTAGCGGGGGGCAACTACAATGAGCAGTTCTTC.

J is TRBJ2-2 and V is TRBV3-1 (or the pseudogene TRBV3-2); 7 positions match TRBD1. The CDR3 length is 16 residues. Germline lookup yields CDR1 LGHDT and CDR2 YNNKEL (reference sequence). Unmatched junction bases numbered 8, after V lost 2 bases and J lost 5 bases. This CDR3 is CASSQRQGFSTGELFF. As DNA, the CDR3 is TGTGCCAGCAGCCAACGACAGGGTTTCAGTACCGGGGAGCTGTTTTTT.

The chain uses TRBV11-2 and TRBJ2-5; D is possibly TRBD2 (5 bases). V was pared by 7 bases and J by 1 base, with 22 bases between. The germline V gene encodes CDR1 SGHAT and CDR2 FQNNGV. The CDR3 is 17 residues long. Here the CDR3 reads CASKQQRTYRGQETQYF. In DNA form, the CDR3 reads TGTGCCAGCAAACAGCAGCGTACGTACCGGGGCCAAGAGACCCAGTACTTC.

Points on this clone: Additional DNA sequences in this sample encode the identical CDR3. The chain combines TRBV29-1 with TRBJ1-1; possible D gene TRBD1, 6 bases. CDR3 length: 13 amino acids. Trimming cost V 1 base and J 4 bases, with 10 bases left between them. Per the germline V gene, CDR1 is SQVTM and CDR2 is ANQGSEA. The CDR3 DNA reads as TGCAGCGTTGAAGTAGGGGGGGGCACTGAAGCTTTCTTT. It yields the protein CSVEVGGGTEAFF.

This clone has a single count. The chain is built from TRBV3-1 (or the pseudogene TRBV3-2) and TRBJ1-2, with TRBD1 matching 7 bases. J was trimmed by 1 base and V by 2 bases; bases with no gene match: 7. The CDR3 sequence is 16 residues long. From germline, CDR1 is LGHDT and CDR2 YNNKEL (reference sequence). The DNA of the CDR3 is TGTGCCAGCAGCCAAATTGGGACAGCTGGTAACTATGGCTACACCTTC. Amino acid sequence: CASSQIGTAGNYGYTF.

The V call is TRBV11-2, the J call TRBJ1-2; D might be TRBD1 (6 bases). CDR1 is SGHAT, CDR2 FQNNGV, per germline. V was shortened by 4 bases and J by 2 bases, with 14 bases between the two germline ends. There are 15 residues in the CDR3. DNA of the CDR3: TGTGCCAGCAGCTCCCTAGGGACACCGAACTATGGCTACACCTTC. Amino acids: CASSSLGTPNYGYTF.

V usage is TRBV29-1 and J usage is TRBJ2-1; TRBD2 agrees at 8 bases. Trimming at V came to 6 bases and at J to 1 base, leaving 8 bases not matched to a gene. The CDR3 extends over 15 amino acids. Germline values: CDR1 SQVTM, CDR2 ANQGSEA. The CDR3 bases are TGCAGCGTGTCGGGGGGGGCCAAGTCCTACAATGAGCAGTTCTTC. Translating it yields CSVSGGAKSYNEQFF.

To note about this clone: The conserved closing phenylalanine or tryptophan is absent in this CDR3, likely reflecting a read error. The DNA is left out, because the CDR3 cannot be placed on it with certainty; the CDR3 is given as TCRdb lists it. The V gene is TRBV6-6, the J gene TRBJ1-2; the table's D call, TRBD1, has no DNA check behind it. CDR1 is MNHNY, CDR2 SVGAGI, per germline (reference sequence). The CDR3 adds up to 14 amino acids, both ends counted. CDR3 sequence: CASSYGGDRGLSSS.

This chain's CDR3 is CASSLGAGEAFF. The CDR3 nucleotides are TGTGCCAGCAGCTTAGGAGCAGGGGAAGCTTTCTTT. J is TRBJ1-1 and V is TRBV7-9; D might be TRBD1 (5 bases). The CDR3 runs 12 residues. The V end lost 1 base, the J end lost 8 bases, and 8 bases lay between the germline ends. Germline V gene sequence: CDR1 SEHNR, CDR2 FQNEAQ (reference sequence). Looking up the rest from reference TRBV7-9 and TRBJ1-1 gives the full variable domain: DTGVSQNPRHKITKRGQNVTFRCDPISEHNRLYWYRQTLGQGPEFLTYFQNEAQLEKSRLLSDRFSAERPKGSFSTLEIQRTEQGDSAMYLCASSLGAGEAFFGQGTRLTVV.

In its sample, this clone was seen once. The CDR3 region has the DNA TGTGCCAGCAGTTCCGGGACTAGCGGTTTCAATGAGCAGTTCTTC. This sequence encodes CASSSGTSGFNEQFF. The chain is built from TRBV5-6 and TRBJ2-1; 11 nucleotides match TRBD2. The germline V gene has CDR1 SGHDT and CDR2 YYEEEE. The CDR3 is 15 residues long. Germline trimming cut 5 bases from V and 6 bases from J; bases unmatched to any gene: 7.

The chain has TRBV10-3 and TRBJ1-1; a weak D match, TRBD1 (5 bases). The CDR3 runs to 14 residues. V dropped 6 bases and J dropped 3 bases, with 14 bases sitting between them. CDR1 is ENHRY, CDR2 SYGVKD, per germline. Here the CDR3 reads CAISLAGPDTEAFF. In nucleotides, the CDR3 is TGTGCCATCAGCCTCGCGGGGCCCGACACTGAAGCTTTCTTT.

This clone was observed a handful of times. The gene calls are TRBV7-8 and TRBJ1-1; possible D gene TRBD1, 6 bases. Germline-derived CDR1 and CDR2 are SGHVS and FQNEAQ. Trimming cost V 3 bases and J 9 bases, with 23 bases left between them. The CDR3 is 16 amino acids. Here the CDR3 reads CASSLNFGGHHRKAFF. Written as DNA, the CDR3 is TGTGCCAGCAGCTTGAACTTTGGGGGACACCACCGTAAAGCTTTCTTT.